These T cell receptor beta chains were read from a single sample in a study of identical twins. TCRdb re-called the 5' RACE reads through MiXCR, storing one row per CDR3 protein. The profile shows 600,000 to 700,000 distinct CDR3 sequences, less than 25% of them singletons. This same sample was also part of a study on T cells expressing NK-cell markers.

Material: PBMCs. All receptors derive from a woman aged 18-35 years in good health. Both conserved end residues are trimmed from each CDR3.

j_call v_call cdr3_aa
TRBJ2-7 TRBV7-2 ASSLVSIGGNHEQY
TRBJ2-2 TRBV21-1 ASSNWIGHSNTGELF
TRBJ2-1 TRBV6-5 ASSYSGRPYNEQF
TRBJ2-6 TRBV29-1 SDQPGTAASGANVLT
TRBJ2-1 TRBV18 ASSPGLAGISNEQF
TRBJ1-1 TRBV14 ARNAGTGHSEAF
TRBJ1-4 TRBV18 ASSRSVAPTNEKLF
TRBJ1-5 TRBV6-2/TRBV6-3 ASSWGRGGNQPQH
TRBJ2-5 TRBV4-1 ASSHGLAGGYQETQY
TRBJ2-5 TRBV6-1 ASSARDRASQY
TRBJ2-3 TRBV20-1 SARDGGGPNTQY
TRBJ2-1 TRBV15 ATSRDWVGVNEQF
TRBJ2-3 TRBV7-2 ATESLSTDTQY
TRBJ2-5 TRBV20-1 SAALLQTQY
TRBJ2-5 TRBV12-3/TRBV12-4 ASRLRGVQETQY
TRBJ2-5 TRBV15 ATSKTPTGDQETQY
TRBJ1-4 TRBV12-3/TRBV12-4 ASRLTGLSEKLF
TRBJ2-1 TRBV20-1 SAPGTGNNEQF
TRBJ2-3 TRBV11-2 ASSFPGQGRLSTDTQY
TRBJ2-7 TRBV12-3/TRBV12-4 ASSPSQATSYEQY
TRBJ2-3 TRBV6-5 ASSSRTSGSADTQY
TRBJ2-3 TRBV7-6 ASSLGGRGSSVSLTDTQY
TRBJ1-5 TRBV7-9 ASSFSSQPQH
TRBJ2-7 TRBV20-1 SARAGTSSTYEQY
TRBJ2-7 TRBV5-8 ASSLTTGMDEQY
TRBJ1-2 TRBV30 AWSWGQINYGYT
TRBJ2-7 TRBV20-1 SARRSGTTAEEQY
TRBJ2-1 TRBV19 ASSERGRRTYNEQF
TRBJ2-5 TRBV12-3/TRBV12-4 ASSTRGTGVDQY
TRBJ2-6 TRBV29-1 SVSVDMLSRSGANVLT
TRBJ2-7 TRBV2 ASSSPTSGLPYEQY
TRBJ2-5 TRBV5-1 ASSWQGVETQY
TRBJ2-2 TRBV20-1 SPYTVGTGELF
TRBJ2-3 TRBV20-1 SARDLLSPSGDTDTQY
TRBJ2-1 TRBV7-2 ASSLEAGQGNEQF